This T cell receptor beta chain was sequenced in a study of blood T cells in healthy people across ages. Sample-barcoded 5' priming and a J-beta primer mix drove a second PCR of 7 to 11 cycles. MiXCR was run by TCRdb on the 5' RACE reads, yielding one entry per CDR3 protein. The sample lists 1 million to 1.2 million distinct CDR3 sequences, 35% to 45% occurring once. The CDR3 covers 13 residues. The germline gives CDR1 ENHRY, CDR2 SYGVKD. V lost 10 bases, J lost 6 bases, and 9 bases stayed unmatched. This clonotype was counted only a few times. Its antigen is undetermined. Study-wide results and caveats: Long-lived donors had more naive CD4+ cells and higher diversity than aged donors.

Sequencing was done on a sample of blood. The chain couples TRBV10-3 to TRBJ2-3; 8 bases fit TRBD2. This receptor was identified in a man younger than 30 in good health. The CDR3 protein is CATQRGSRDTQYF. CDR3 bases: TGTGCCACTCAGCGGGGGAGCCGGGATACGCAGTATTTT.